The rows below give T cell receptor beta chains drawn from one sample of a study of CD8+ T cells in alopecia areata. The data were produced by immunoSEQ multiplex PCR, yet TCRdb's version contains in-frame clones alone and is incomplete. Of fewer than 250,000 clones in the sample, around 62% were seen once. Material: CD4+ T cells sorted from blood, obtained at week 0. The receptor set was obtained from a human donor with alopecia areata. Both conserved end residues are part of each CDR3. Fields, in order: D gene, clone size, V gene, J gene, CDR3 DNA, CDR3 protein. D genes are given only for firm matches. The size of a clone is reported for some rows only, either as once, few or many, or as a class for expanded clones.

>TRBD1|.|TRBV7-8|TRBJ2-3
TGTGCCAGCAGCCCTCGGACAGGGGTCAAGTATTTT
CASSPRTGVKYF
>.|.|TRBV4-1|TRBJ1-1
TGCGCCAGCAGCCAAGGGACGGGCAGTATGAACACTGAAGCTTTCTTT
CASSQGTGSMNTEAFF
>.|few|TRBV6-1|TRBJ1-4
TGTGCCAGCAGGGCAGGACAAATCGTCGGTGAAAAACTGTTTTTT
CASRAGQIVGEKLFF
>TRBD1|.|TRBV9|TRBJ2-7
TGTGCCAGCAGCGTAGGACAGGGTAGCCCCTACGAGCAGTACTTC
CASSVGQGSPYEQYF
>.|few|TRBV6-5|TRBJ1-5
TGTGCCAGCAGTATAATCCGGGACAGCAATCAGCCCCAGCATTTT
CASSIIRDSNQPQHF
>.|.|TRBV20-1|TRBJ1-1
TGCAGTGCCGCGTTGAACACTGAAGCTTTCTTT
CSAALNTEAFF
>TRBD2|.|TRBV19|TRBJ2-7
TGTGCCAGTAGCTCTGGGGCTAGCGGGAGCTCCTACGAGCAGTACTTC
CASSSGASGSSYEQYF
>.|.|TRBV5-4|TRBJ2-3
TGTGCCAGCAGCCAAGCTCGAGGCGGGATGGCAGATACGCAGTATTTT
CASSQARGGMADTQYF
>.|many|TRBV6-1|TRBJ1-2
TGTGCCAGCAGTCCCCTGATTAACTATGGCTACACCTTC
CASSPLINYGYTF
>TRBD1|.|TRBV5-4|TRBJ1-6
TGTGCCAGCAGCTTGGGGGACAGGACCTATAATTCACCCCTCCACTTT
CASSLGDRTYNSPLHF
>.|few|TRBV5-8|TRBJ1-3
TGTGCCAGCAGCAAGGGGACGGATACGGGAAACACCATATATTTT
CASSKGTDTGNTIYF
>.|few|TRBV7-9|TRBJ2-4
TGTGCCAGCAGCTTCACCATAGCCAAAAACATTCAGTACTTC
CASSFTIAKNIQYF
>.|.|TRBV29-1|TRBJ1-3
TGCAGCGTTGTACAGTACTCTGGAAACACCATATATTTT
CSVVQYSGNTIYF
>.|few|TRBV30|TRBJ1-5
TGTGCCTGGAGTGGGGGGAGCAATCAGCCCCAGCATTTT
CAWSGGSNQPQHF
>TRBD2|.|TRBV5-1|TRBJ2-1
TGCGCCAGCAGCGGTGGCGGGGGCTCCTACAATGAGCAGTTCTTC
CASSGGGGSYNEQFF
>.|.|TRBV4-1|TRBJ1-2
TGCGCCAGCAGCCAAGGACGTCGCTTTGAGCGTGAAGGCTACACCTTC
CASSQGRRFEREGYTF
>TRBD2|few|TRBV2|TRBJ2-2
TGTGCCAGCAGATCAGCGGGAGGGAACACCGGGGAGCTGTTTTTT
CASRSAGGNTGELFF
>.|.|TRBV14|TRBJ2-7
TGTGCCAGCAGCCAAGGGCTGGACGAGCAGTACTTC
CASSQGLDEQYF
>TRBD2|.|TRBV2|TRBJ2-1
TGTGCCAGCAGTGGCACTAGCGGGGTTGAGCAGTTCTTC
CASSGTSGVEQFF
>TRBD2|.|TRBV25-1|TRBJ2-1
TGTGCCAGCAGCGGTATAGCGGGAGGACCCCGCTCCTACAATGAGCAGTTCTTC
CASSGIAGGPRSYNEQFF
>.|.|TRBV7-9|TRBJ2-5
TGTGCCAGCAGCCGACCGACAGGTGGAGAGACCCAGTACTTC
CASSRPTGGETQYF
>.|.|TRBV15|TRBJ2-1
TGTGCCACCAGCAGAGGAGGAAGTCATGAGCAGTTCTTC
CATSRGGSHEQFF
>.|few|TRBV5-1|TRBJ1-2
TGCGCCAGCAGCCCCCCTTACGGAAACTATGGCTACACCTTC
CASSPPYGNYGYTF
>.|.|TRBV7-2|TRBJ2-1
TGTGCCAGCGGAACCTTCGGGACCCAGAAGCAGTTCTTC
CASGTFGTQKQFF
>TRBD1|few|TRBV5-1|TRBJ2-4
TGCGCCAGCAGCCGGACAGGGGGATCGGCCAAAAACATTCAGTACTTC
CASSRTGGSAKNIQYF
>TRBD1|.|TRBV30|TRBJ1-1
TGTGCCTGGACCATCGACAGGGTGAACACTGAAGCTTTCTTT
CAWTIDRVNTEAFF
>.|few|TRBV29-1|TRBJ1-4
TGCAGCGCAGCTAAGGTCCGGGGAACGGGTTATGAAAAACTGTTTTTT
CSAAKVRGTGYEKLFF
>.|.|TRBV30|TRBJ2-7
TGTGCCTGGGAGACAGTCTCCTACGAGCAGTACTTC
CAWETVSYEQYF
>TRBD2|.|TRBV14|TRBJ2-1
TGTGCCAGCAGCCAAAGACTAGCGGGGCCTAATGAGCAGTTCTTC
CASSQRLAGPNEQFF
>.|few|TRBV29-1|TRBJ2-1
TGCAGCGTTGAAGTCGATCGGGTAGCCAATGAGCAGTTCTTC
CSVEVDRVANEQFF
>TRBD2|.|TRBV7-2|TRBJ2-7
TGTGCCAGCAGCTTGGGACTAGCGGTGGCCTACGAGCAGTACTTC
CASSLGLAVAYEQYF
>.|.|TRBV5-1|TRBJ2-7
TGCGCCAGCAGTGTCGGGCACCCTTCCTACGAGCAGTACTTC
CASSVGHPSYEQYF
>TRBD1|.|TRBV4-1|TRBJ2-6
TGCGCCAGCAGCCGGCCGGGACAGGGGTCTGGGGCCAACGTCCTGACTTTC
CASSRPGQGSGANVLTF
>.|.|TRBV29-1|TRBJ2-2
TGCAGCGTTGAAGATCGATTTCAAGAGAACACCGGGGAGCTGTTTTTT
CSVEDRFQENTGELFF
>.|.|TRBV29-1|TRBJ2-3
TGCAGCGCCCCCGTACAGGACACAGATACGCAGTATTTT
CSAPVQDTDTQYF
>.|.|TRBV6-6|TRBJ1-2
TGTGCCAGCAGTGCCTCCGGGGCCAAGGGCTATGGCTACACCTTC
CASSASGAKGYGYTF
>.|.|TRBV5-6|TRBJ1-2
TGTGCCAGCAGCTGGGCGGACGATGGCTACACCTTC
CASSWADDGYTF
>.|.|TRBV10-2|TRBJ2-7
TGCGCCAGCCGGGACTTTTCAAGCTCCTACGAGCAGTACTTC
CASRDFSSSYEQYF
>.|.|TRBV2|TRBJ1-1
TGTGCCAGCATCCCCCCGGGCCATATGAACACTGAAGCTTTCTTT
CASIPPGHMNTEAFF
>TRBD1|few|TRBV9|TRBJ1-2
TGTGCCAGCAGCGTAGCTCGACAGGGGATATATGGCTACACCTTC
CASSVARQGIYGYTF
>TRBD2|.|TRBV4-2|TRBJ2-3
TGTGCCAGCAGCCCCCTGGCGGGGGGGCTGGACACAGATACGCAGTATTTT
CASSPLAGGLDTDTQYF
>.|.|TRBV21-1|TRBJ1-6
TGTGCCAGCACCTCAACCCAGAGCTCCTATAATTCACCCCTCCACTTT
CASTSTQSSYNSPLHF
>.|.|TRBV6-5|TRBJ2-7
TGTGCCAGCAGTTACTCCCTCCAGGCCGAGCAGTACTTC
CASSYSLQAEQYF
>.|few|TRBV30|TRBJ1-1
TGTGCCTGGATGCGGGCGAACACTGAAGCTTTCTTT
CAWMRANTEAFF
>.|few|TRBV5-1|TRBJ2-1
TGCGCCAGCAGCTTTAGGGGAGCGGAGCAGTTCTTC
CASSFRGAEQFF
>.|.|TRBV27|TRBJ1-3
TGTGCCAGCAGTTGGCGTTATCGCCCCGAGGGAGGAAACACCATATATTTT
CASSWRYRPEGGNTIYF
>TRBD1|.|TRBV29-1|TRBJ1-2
TGCAGCGTTGCCCCTAAACAGGGGGCCTATGGCTACACCTTC
CSVAPKQGAYGYTF
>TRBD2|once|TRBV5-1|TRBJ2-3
TGCGCCAGCAGCCCACTACTAGCGGGGAAGACAGATACGCAGTATTTT
CASSPLLAGKTDTQYF
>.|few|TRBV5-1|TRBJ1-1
TGCGCCAGCAGCTCCCAGGGGCTGCAGACTGAAGCTTTCTTT
CASSSQGLQTEAFF
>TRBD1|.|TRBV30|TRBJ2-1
TGTGCCTGGAGTCGACAGGGTGGTGAGCAGTTCTTC
CAWSRQGGEQFF
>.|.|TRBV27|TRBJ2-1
TGTGCCAGCAGTTTGGGCAGGGGAGGCAATGAGCAGTTCTTC
CASSLGRGGNEQFF
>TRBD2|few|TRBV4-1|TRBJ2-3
TGCGCCAGCAGCCTCCCGGGACTAGCTGGGACAGATACGCAGTATTTT
CASSLPGLAGTDTQYF
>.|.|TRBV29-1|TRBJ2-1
TGCAGCGCCCTAAACGTCCCTGGGAATGAGCAGTTCTTC
CSALNVPGNEQFF
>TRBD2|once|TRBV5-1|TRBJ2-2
TGCGCCAGCATCGGGGTACTAGCGGGAGGATCCGGGGAGCTGTTTTTT
CASIGVLAGGSGELFF
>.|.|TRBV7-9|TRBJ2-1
TGTGCCAGCAGCTCCGGGACCCACAATGAGCAGTTCTTC
CASSSGTHNEQFF
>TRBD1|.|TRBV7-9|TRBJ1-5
TGTGCCAGCAGCCCCGAGACAGGGTCATTTCAGCCCCAGCATTTT
CASSPETGSFQPQHF
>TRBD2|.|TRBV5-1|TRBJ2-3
TGCGCCAGCAGCTCCTACCAGGCGGGAGGAGCAGATACGCAGTATTTT
CASSSYQAGGADTQYF